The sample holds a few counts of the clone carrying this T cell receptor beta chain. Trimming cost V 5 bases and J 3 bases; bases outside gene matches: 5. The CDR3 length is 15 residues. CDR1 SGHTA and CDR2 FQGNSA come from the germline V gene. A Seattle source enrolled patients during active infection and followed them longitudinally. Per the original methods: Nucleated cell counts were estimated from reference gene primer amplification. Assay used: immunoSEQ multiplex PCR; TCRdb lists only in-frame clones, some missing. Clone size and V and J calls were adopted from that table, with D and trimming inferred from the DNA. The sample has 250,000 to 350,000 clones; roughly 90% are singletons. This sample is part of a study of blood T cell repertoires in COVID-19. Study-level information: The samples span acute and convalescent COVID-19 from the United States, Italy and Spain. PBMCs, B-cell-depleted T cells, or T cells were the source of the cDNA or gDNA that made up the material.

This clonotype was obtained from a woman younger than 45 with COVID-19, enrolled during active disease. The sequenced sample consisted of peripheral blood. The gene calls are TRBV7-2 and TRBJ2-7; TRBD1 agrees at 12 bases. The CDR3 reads CASSSRDRGLYEQYF. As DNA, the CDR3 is TGTGCCAGCAGCAGCCGGGACAGGGGGCTCTACGAGCAGTACTTC.